This T cell receptor (beta chain) stems from a study of CD4 and CD8 cells across lung adenocarcinoma regions. The length of the CDR3 is 15 residues. Germline values: CDR1 SGHVS, CDR2 FQNEAQ. Trimming removed 4 bases from V and 0 bases from J, with 13 bases in between. One entry per CDR3 protein results from TCRdb running MiXCR on the PCR reads. The table lists about 23,000 distinct CDR3 sequences, 52% of them singletons. This clonotype was counted at least ten times. The patients had localized lung adenocarcinoma, a non-small cell subtype. This chain joins TRBV7-8 and TRBJ2-7, with D possibly matching TRBD1 (6 bases). Sequenced: CD4+ T cells from the center of a lung tumor. This clonotype was sampled from a male donor with lung adenocarcinoma. The CD4 and CD8 labels of this study may be unreliable. This chain's CDR3 is CASSSTGFSSYEQYF. The CDR3 DNA sequence: TGTGCCAGCAGCTCGACAGGCTTCAGCTCCTACGAGCAGTACTTC.